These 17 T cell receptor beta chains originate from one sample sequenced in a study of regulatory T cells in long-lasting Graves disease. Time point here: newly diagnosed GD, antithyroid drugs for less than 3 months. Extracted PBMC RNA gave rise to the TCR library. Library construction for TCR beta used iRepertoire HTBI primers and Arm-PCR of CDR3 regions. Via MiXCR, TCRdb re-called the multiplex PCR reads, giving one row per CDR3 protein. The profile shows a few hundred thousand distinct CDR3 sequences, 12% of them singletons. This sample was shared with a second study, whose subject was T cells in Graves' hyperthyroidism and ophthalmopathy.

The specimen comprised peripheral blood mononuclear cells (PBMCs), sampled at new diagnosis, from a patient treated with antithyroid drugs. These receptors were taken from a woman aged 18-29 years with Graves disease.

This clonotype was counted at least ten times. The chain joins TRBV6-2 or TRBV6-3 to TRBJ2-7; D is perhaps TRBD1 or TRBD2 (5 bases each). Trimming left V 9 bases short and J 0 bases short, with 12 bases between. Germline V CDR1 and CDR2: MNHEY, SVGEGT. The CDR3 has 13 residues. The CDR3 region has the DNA TGTGCCAGTGGGACGGCCAGCTCCTACGAGCAGTACGTC. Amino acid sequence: CASGTASSYEQYV.

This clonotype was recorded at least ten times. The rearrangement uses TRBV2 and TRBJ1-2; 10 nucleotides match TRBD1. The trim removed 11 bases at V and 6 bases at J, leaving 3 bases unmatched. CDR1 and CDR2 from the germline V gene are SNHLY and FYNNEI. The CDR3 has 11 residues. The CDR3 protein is CADGTGDGYTF. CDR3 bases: TGTGCCGATGGGACAGGGGATGGCTACACCTTC.

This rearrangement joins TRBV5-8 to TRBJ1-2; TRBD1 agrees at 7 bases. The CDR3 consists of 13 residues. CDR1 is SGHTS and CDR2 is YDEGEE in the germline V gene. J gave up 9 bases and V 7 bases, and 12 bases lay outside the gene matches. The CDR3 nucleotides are TGTGCCAGCCGACAGGGAAGGGAGGGGAGCTACACCTTC. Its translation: CASRQGREGSYTF.

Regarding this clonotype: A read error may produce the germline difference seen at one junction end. As DNA, the CDR3 is TGCGTAGCGATGAGCTCTGGAAACACCATATATTTT. It translates to CVAMSSGNTIYF. The chain combines TRBV12-3 or TRBV12-4 with TRBJ1-3; D not resolved. This CDR3 region has 12 residues.

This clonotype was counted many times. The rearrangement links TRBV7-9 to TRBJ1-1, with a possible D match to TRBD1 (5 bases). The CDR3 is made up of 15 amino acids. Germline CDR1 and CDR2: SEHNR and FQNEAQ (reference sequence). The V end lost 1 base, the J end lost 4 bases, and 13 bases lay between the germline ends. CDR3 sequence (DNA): TGTGCCAGCAGCTTAGTTCAGGGAAGGGTCACTGAAGCTTTCTTT. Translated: CASSLVQGRVTEAFF. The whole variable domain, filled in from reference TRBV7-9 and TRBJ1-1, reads DTGVSQNPRHKITKRGQNVTFRCDPISEHNRLYWYRQTLGQGPEFLTYFQNEAQLEKSRLLSDRFSAERPKGSFSTLEIQRTEQGDSAMYLCASSLVQGRVTEAFFGQGTRLTVV.

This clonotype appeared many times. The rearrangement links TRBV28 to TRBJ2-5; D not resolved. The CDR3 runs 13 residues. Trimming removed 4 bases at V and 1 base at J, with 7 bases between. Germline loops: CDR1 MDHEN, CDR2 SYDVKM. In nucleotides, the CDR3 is TGTGCCAGCAGTTGGCCCTTCCAAGAGACCCAGTACTTC. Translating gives CASSWPFQETQYF.

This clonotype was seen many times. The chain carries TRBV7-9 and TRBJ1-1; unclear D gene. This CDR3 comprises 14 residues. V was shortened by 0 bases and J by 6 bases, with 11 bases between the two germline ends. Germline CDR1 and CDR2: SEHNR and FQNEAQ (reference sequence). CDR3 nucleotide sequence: TGTGCCAGCAGCTTAGCCCTTCATGGTTCTGAAGCTTTCTTT. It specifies CASSLALHGSEAFF.

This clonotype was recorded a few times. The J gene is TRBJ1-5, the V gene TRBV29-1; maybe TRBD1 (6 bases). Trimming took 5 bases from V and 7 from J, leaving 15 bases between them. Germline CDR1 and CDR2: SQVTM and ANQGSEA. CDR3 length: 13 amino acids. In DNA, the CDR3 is TGCAGCGTTAGAGGGGGGCCTGACCAGCCCCAGCATTTT. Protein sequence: CSVRGGPDQPQHF.

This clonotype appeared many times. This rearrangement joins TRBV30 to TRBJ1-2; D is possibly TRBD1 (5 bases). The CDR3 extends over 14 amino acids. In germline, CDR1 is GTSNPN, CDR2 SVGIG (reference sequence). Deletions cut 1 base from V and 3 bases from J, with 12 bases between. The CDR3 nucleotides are TGTGCCTGGAGTGGGCTGGGGGAACACTATGGCTACACCTTC. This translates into CAWSGLGEHYGYTF.

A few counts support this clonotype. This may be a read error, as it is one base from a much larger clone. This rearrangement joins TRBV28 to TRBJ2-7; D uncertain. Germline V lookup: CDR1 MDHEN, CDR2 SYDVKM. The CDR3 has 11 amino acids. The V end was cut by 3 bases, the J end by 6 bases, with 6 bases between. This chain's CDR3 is CASSFICEQYF. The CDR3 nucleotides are TGTGCCAGCAGTTTCATCTGCGAGCAGTACTTC.

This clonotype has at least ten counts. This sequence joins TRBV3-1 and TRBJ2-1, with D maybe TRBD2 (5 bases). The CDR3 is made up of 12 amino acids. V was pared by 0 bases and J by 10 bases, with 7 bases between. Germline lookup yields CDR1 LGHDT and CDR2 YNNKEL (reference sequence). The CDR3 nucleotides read TGTGCCAGCAGCCAAGATCGCGGGGAGCAGTTCTTC. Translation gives CASSQDRGEQFF.

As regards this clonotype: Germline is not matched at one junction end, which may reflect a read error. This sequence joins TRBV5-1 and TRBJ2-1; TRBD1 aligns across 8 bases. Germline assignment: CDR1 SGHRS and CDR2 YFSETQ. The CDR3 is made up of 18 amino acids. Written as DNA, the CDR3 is TGTGCCAGCAGCTTAGGCCTCCACCCGACAGGGGATGTGAATGAGCAGTTCTTC. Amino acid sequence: CASSLGLHPTGDVNEQFF.

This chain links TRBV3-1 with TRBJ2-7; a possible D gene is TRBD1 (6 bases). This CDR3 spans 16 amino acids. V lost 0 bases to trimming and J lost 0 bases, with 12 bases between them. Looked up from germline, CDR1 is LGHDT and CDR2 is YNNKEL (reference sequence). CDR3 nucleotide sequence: TGTGCCAGCAGCCAAGATCCAGGGGCGAACTCCTACGAGCAGTACGTC. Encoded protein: CASSQDPGANSYEQYV.

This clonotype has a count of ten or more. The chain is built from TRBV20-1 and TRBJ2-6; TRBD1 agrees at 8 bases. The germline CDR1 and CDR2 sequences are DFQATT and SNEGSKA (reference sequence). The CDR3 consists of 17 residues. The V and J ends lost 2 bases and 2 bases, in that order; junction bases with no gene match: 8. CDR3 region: CSARFGTGRAGANVLTF. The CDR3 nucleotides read TGCAGTGCTAGATTCGGGACAGGTCGAGCTGGGGCCAACGTCCTGACTTTC.

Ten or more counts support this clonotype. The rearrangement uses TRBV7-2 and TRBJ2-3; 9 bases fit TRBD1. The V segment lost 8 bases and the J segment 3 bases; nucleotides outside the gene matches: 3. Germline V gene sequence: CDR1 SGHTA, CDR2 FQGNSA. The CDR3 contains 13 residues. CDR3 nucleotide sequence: TGTGCCAGCCGGGACAGGGTGACAGATACGCAGTATTTT. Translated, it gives CASRDRVTDTQYF.

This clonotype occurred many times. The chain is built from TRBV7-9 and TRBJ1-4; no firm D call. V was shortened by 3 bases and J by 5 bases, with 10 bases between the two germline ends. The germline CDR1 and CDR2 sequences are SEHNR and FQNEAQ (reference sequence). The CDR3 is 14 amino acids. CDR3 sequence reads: CASSFIRSNEKLFF. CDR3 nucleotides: TGTGCCAGCAGCTTTATCCGGTCGAATGAAAAACTGTTTTTT.

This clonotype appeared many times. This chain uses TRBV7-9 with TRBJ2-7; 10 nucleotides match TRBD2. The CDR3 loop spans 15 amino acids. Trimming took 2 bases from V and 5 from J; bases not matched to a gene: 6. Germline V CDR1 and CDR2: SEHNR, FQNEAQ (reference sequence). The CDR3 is CASSLLAGVSDEQYF. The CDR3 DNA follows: TGTGCCAGCAGCTTACTAGCGGGAGTATCCGACGAGCAGTACTTC.